This TCR beta chain came from a study of cytomegalovirus exposure and HLA in healthy donors. Germline CDR1 is MDHEN and CDR2 is SYDVKM. V was pared by 5 bases and J by 2 bases, with 8 bases between. This CDR3 comprises 13 residues. Generated by immunoSEQ multiplex PCR, the TCRdb table keeps only in-frame clones and is missing some. In the table there are approximately 200,000 clones, over 65% of which are singletons. The clonotype originates from a young man in good health and CMV-seropositive. The sample consisted of PBMCs. The chain has TRBV28 and TRBJ2-3; D unresolved. The CDR3 bases are TGTGCCAGCAGTCCCCCGTCCACAGATACGCAGTATTTT. Translation gives CASSPPSTDTQYF.